This T cell receptor beta chain was recovered during a study of human T cells and chemical hapten exposure. Time point noted: patch test 2, 6 weeks after DPC sensitization. Noted treatment: therapeutic diphenylcyclopropenone sensitization with weekly scalp DPC. This clonotype was observed a few times. From the RACE reads, TCRdb called clonotypes with MiXCR, one entry per CDR3 protein. The sample comprises just over 350,000 distinct CDR3 sequences, about 6% of which are singletons, and around 6.1% rests with the top ten. Source: whole blood, taken in connection with sensitization to the hapten diphenylcyclopropenone (DPC). The TCR sequence derives from a woman aged 18-29 years with alopecia areata. Some clones in this sample may be carry-over from other donors' samples.

The DNA of the CDR3 is TGTGCCAGCAGGGGGGGACAGGGACCAGATACGCAGTATTTT. Protein: CASRGGQGPDTQYF. The chain combines TRBV4-2 with TRBJ2-3, with TRBD1 matching 9 bases. The trim removed 6 bases at V and 4 bases at J, leaving 5 bases unmatched. The CDR3 has 14 amino acids. The germline V gene encodes CDR1 LGHNA and CDR2 YNFKEQ.